These 9 T cell receptor beta chains came from one sample sequenced in a study of T cell responses to AZD1222 COVID-19 vaccine (dated by TCRdb to about 2021). The time point label for this specimen denotes: about 28 days (+/-7) after the second vaccine dose. Libraries came from the immunoSEQ multiplex PCR assay. TCRdb took over this immuneACCESS table, retaining in-frame rearrangements with V and J assigned. Such tables are incomplete; in checked studies, under half of the missing clones stem from an unresolved V gene, and the remainder is unexplained. The sample data list 150,000 to 180,000 clones, and roughly nine tenths of these were observed just once. Of the sample, around 1.5% falls within the top ten clones. Sample: peripheral blood, taken 28 days after the second AZD1222 dose. The receptors stem from an adult who received the AZD1222 COVID-19 vaccine.

This clone was seen a single time. The germline gene is not matched at one end of the junction; a read error may be the cause. The chain combines TRBV7-7 with TRBJ2-2, with 7 bases aligning to TRBD1. The CDR3 extends over 14 amino acids. The germline V gene encodes CDR1 SSHAT and CDR2 FNYEAQ (reference sequence). The CDR3 DNA sequence: TGTGCTAGCAGCATGACAGGGCCCCCCGGGGAGCTGTTTTTT. It yields the protein CASSMTGPPGELFF.

This clone was seen once. The chain carries TRBV14 and TRBJ2-2; D unresolved. The V and J ends lost 2 bases and 10 bases respectively, with 17 bases between them. CDR1 is SGHDN, CDR2 FVKESK, per germline. This CDR3 is built from 15 residues. CDR3 bases: TGTGCCAGCAGCCAAAGGGCAGGTTCAGTATTGGAGCTGTTTTTT. This translates into CASSQRAGSVLELFF.

This chain uses TRBV19 with TRBJ2-1; 10 nucleotides align to TRBD2. The length of the CDR3 is 18 residues. Germline V gene data show CDR1 as LNHDA and CDR2 as SQIVND (reference sequence). V shed 4 bases, J shed 0 bases, and the junction held 9 bases outside the gene matches. The CDR3 nucleotides read TGTGCCAGTAGTAAGGGACTAGCGACTAGGAGCTCCTACAATGAGCAGTTCTTC. Translated, it gives CASSKGLATRSSYNEQFF.

The genes are TRBV2 and TRBJ2-7; D is uncertain. V was cut by 3 bases and J by 0 bases, with 6 bases left in between. This CDR3 is 13 amino acids long. Germline assignment: CDR1 SNHLY and CDR2 FYNNEI. The CDR3 DNA sequence: TGTGCCAGCAGTGACCGATTCTCCTACGAGCAGTACTTC. It specifies CASSDRFSYEQYF.

The chain carries TRBV4-2 and TRBJ2-3; D gene ambiguous. V lost 1 base, J lost 1 base, and 12 bases lay in between. The CDR3 extends over 16 amino acids. The germline CDR1 and CDR2 sequences are LGHNA and YNFKEQ. The CDR3 protein is CASSQVGAEGTDTQYF. The CDR3 DNA follows: TGTGCCAGCAGCCAAGTTGGCGCAGAGGGCACAGATACGCAGTATTTT.

The genes are TRBV18 and TRBJ1-2, with 8 bases that match TRBD1. V lost 5 bases to trimming and J lost 4 bases; unmatched junction nucleotides: 12. CDR1 and CDR2 (germline): KGHSH, LQKENI. The CDR3 is 16 amino acids. The CDR3 spells CASSTYHLGTGYGYTF. The CDR3 nucleotides are TGTGCCAGCTCAACTTACCACCTCGGGACAGGCTATGGCTACACCTTC.

This chain connects TRBV7-2 to TRBJ2-7; the match to TRBD2 covers 7 bases. Germline V gene data show CDR1 as SGHTA and CDR2 as FQGNSA. With 3 bases clipped from V and 2 bases from J, the junction kept 7 bases outside the gene matches. This CDR3 comprises 15 residues. CDR3 sequence (DNA): TGTGCCAGCAGCTTTGGAGGGACTACCCCCTACGAGCAGTACTTC. Its translation is CASSFGGTTPYEQYF.

With respect to this clone: The junction shows a germline mismatch at one end, possibly a read error. The rearrangement joins TRBV5-1 to TRBJ1-5, with 7 bases fitting TRBD1. The CDR3 covers 16 residues. Germline values: CDR1 SGHRS, CDR2 YFSETQ. The CDR3 region is CASSPNPQGGNQPQHF. The CDR3 coding sequence is TGCGCCAGCAGCCCCAATCCGCAGGGGGGAAATCAACCCCAGCATTTT.

The DNA of the CDR3 is TGTGCCTGGAGTCGACTAGCGGGGATGTCCGGGGAGCTGTTTTTT. As protein: CAWSRLAGMSGELFF. The chain uses TRBV30 and TRBJ2-2; 11 nucleotides match TRBD2. The V segment lost 2 bases and the J segment 6 bases; nucleotides outside the gene matches: 5. This CDR3 has 15 amino acids. Germline V gene lookup returns CDR1 GTSNPN and CDR2 SVGIG (reference sequence).